These 22 T cell receptor beta chains were sequenced from one sample in a study of shared clonotypes between healthy human individuals. Sequencing was performed with immunoSEQ multiplex PCR; in TCRdb, only in-frame clones are kept and a portion is missing. The profile shows fewer than 1.6 million clones, 98% of them singletons. Sequenced sample: naive CD4+ T cells sorted from blood. Subset meaning: CD45RA+ positively selected. Receptors were obtained from a man aged 25 to 45 in good health.

Here the CDR3 reads CSPLGAGADTQYF. DNA for the CDR3: TGCAGCCCGCTCGGTGCGGGGGCAGATACGCAGTATTTT. This chain joins TRBV29-1 and TRBJ2-3, with 7 bases that match TRBD2. The CDR3 runs 13 residues. CDR1 and CDR2 (germline): SQVTM, ANQGSEA. J lost 4 bases, V lost 8 bases, and 9 bases had no gene match.

CDR3 loop: CASSAEETQYF. The CDR3 region has the DNA TGTGCCAGCTCTGCGGAGGAGACCCAGTACTTC. This chain links TRBV18 with TRBJ2-5, with D unresolved. Per the germline V gene, CDR1 is KGHSH and CDR2 is LQKENI. This CDR3 is 11 amino acids long. The V end was cut by 6 bases, the J end by 5 bases, with 7 bases between.

This chain uses TRBV7-2 with TRBJ2-1, with TRBD2 matching over 8 bases. From germline, CDR1 is SGHTA and CDR2 FQGNSA. Trimming at V came to 5 bases and at J to 5 bases, leaving 2 bases not matched to a gene. This CDR3 has 13 amino acids. This chain's CDR3 is CASSALADNEQFF. DNA for the CDR3: TGTGCCAGCAGCGCACTAGCGGACAATGAGCAGTTCTTC.

CDR3 protein: CASSQASSTGELFF. The CDR3 DNA follows: TGTGCCAGCAGCCAGGCCAGCTCCACCGGGGAGCTGTTTTTT. V gene TRBV16 combines with J gene TRBJ2-2; D gene uncertain. Germline V CDR1 and CDR2: KGHSY, FQNENV. Deletions cut 3 bases from V and 4 bases from J, with 9 bases between. The CDR3 totals 14 residues.

A remark on this clone: This specimen includes other DNA sequences encoding the same CDR3. J is TRBJ1-1 and V is TRBV9; D is undetermined. This CDR3 has 14 amino acids. Germline-derived CDR1 and CDR2 are SGDLS and YYNGEE. V was pared by 0 bases and J by 1 base, with 7 bases between. CDR3 sequence (DNA): TGTGCCAGCAGCGTAGCCACCGAGAACACTGAAGCTTTCTTT. Its translation: CASSVATENTEAFF.

This chain uses TRBV7-3 with TRBJ2-7; perhaps TRBD2 as D (5 bases). This CDR3 is 13 amino acids long. Germline values: CDR1 SGHTA, CDR2 FQGTGA. V lost 2 bases to trimming and J lost 5 bases, with 10 bases between them. In DNA form, the CDR3 reads TGTGCCAGCAGCTTATTCCCGAGGGACGAGCAGTACTTC. Its protein is CASSLFPRDEQYF. The variable domain in full, with the rest retrieved from reference TRBV7-3 and TRBJ2-7, is GAGVSQTPSNKVTEKGKYVELRCDPISGHTALYWYRQSLGQGPEFLIYFQGTGAADDSGLPNDRFFAVRPEGSVSTLKIQRTERGDSAVYLCASSLFPRDEQYFGPGTRLTVT.

This clone was recorded once. The chain carries TRBV7-2 and TRBJ1-5; the D gene is possibly TRBD1 (5 bases). This CDR3 contains 14 residues. CDR1 and CDR2 (germline): SGHTA, FQGNSA. The V end was cut by 5 bases, the J end by 4 bases, with 12 bases between. CDR3 sequence: CASSPDSGNQPQHF. CDR3 sequence (DNA): TGTGCCAGCAGCCCTGACAGTGGAAATCAGCCCCAGCATTTT.

This clone has just one count. This chain connects TRBV5-1 to TRBJ2-7, with TRBD2 identical over 12 bases. The CDR3 loop spans 17 amino acids. Germline V CDR1 and CDR2: SGHRS, YFSETQ. V was pared by 4 bases and J by 1 base, with 9 bases of the junction left unmatched. The chain's CDR3 is CASSVRTSGTGSYEQYF. In DNA, the CDR3 is TGCGCCAGCAGCGTCCGGACTAGCGGGACCGGATCCTACGAGCAGTACTTC.

The CDR3 is CASSVDSVGLYGYTF. DNA of the CDR3: TGTGCCAGCAGCGTAGATTCGGTCGGGCTCTATGGCTACACCTTC. The V and J genes are TRBV9 and TRBJ1-2; D gene ambiguous. The CDR3 extends over 15 amino acids. CDR1 is SGDLS, CDR2 YYNGEE, per germline. The ends were cut back, 0 bases at V and 4 bases at J, with 13 bases in the middle.

This chain links TRBV11-2 with TRBJ2-5; possible D gene TRBD1, 5 bases. This CDR3 region has 17 residues. V lost 1 base, J lost 5 bases, and 20 bases lay in between. Germline V gene lookup returns CDR1 SGHAT and CDR2 FQNNGV. The CDR3 loop is CASSLGRQILGVETQYF. The DNA for the CDR3 is TGTGCCAGCAGCTTAGGGCGACAGATACTCGGAGTTGAGACCCAGTACTTC.

This rearrangement joins TRBV5-1 to TRBJ2-7; 10 bases are shared with TRBD1. CDR3 size: 14 residues. V lost 4 bases to trimming and J lost 5 bases; unmatched junction nucleotides: 6. The germline CDR1 and CDR2 sequences are SGHRS and YFSETQ. CDR3 in amino acids: CASSPGTGVHEQYF. The CDR3 coding sequence is TGCGCCAGCAGCCCCGGGACAGGGGTCCACGAGCAGTACTTC. Full variable domain (outside the CDR3, taken from reference TRBV5-1 and TRBJ2-7): KAGVTQTPRYLIKTRGQQVTLSCSPISGHRSVSWYQQTPGQGLQFLFEYFSETQRNKGNFPGRFSGRQFSNSRSEMNVSTLELGDSALYLCASSPGTGVHEQYFGPGTRLTVT.

V gene TRBV7-2 combines with J gene TRBJ2-2; unclear D gene. Germline V gene data show CDR1 as SGHTA and CDR2 as FQGNSA. The CDR3 runs to 14 residues. The ends were cut back, 2 bases at V and 10 bases at J, with 14 bases in the middle. The CDR3 loop reads CASSLRRTFEELFF. The CDR3, as DNA: TGTGCCAGCAGCTTACGCCGAACGTTTGAGGAGCTGTTTTTT.

The chain recombines TRBV11-3 with TRBJ2-7, with 7 bases that match TRBD2. After removal of 2 bases from V and 2 bases from J, the junction contained 6 bases not matched to a gene. The CDR3 covers 15 residues. Germline V gives CDR1 SGHNT, CDR2 YENEEA. CDR3 sequence reads: CASSLWSGNTYEQYF. The CDR3 coding sequence is TGTGCCAGCAGCTTATGGAGCGGGAACACCTACGAGCAGTACTTC.

Note on this clone: The sample carries other DNA sequences with the same CDR3. The V call is TRBV6-5, the J call TRBJ2-1; D gene unclear. This CDR3 spans 12 amino acids. Trimming shortened V by 6 bases and J by 2 bases, and 5 bases separated the two germline ends. The germline CDR1 and CDR2 sequences are MNHEY and SVGAGI. The CDR3 loop reads CASSRTYNEQFF. In DNA form, the CDR3 reads TGTGCCAGCAGCCGGACCTACAATGAGCAGTTCTTC.

The CDR3 spells CASSTLAGGPREQYF. DNA for the CDR3: TGTGCCAGCAGCACACTAGCGGGAGGGCCGCGGGAGCAGTACTTC. The genes are TRBV7-9 and TRBJ2-7; TRBD2 agrees at 13 bases. This CDR3 spans 15 amino acids. Losses at the gene ends were 5 bases for V and 7 bases for J; bases not matched to a gene: 8. Germline V gives CDR1 SEHNR, CDR2 FQNEAQ (reference sequence).

V is TRBV30 and J is TRBJ1-5, with 9 bases aligning to TRBD1. Germline V gene sequence: CDR1 GTSNPN, CDR2 SVGIG (reference sequence). V dropped 5 bases and J dropped 7; count of bases not matched to a gene: 12. This CDR3 has 15 amino acids. CDR3 DNA: TGTGCCTGGCAGACCGGACAGGGGTTACAGCAGCCCCAGCATTTT. This translates into CAWQTGQGLQQPQHF.

The V call is TRBV14, the J call TRBJ2-5, with a weak D call TRBD1 (5 bases). Deletions cut 4 bases from V and 7 bases from J, with 13 bases between. The CDR3 length is 13 residues. The germline V gene has CDR1 SGHDN and CDR2 FVKESK. The DNA for the CDR3 is TGTGCCAGCAGCCCAGCAGGGTTTGGGACCCAGTACTTC. This encodes CASSPAGFGTQYF. Full variable domain (missing parts from reference TRBV14 and TRBJ2-5): EAGVTQFPSHSVIEKGQTVTLRCDPISGHDNLYWYRRVMGKEIKFLLHFVKESKQDESGMPNNRFLAERTGGTYSTLKVQPAELEDSGVYFCASSPAGFGTQYFGPGTRLLVL.

V usage is TRBV29-1 and J usage is TRBJ2-2; no clear D gene. The germline V gene has CDR1 SQVTM and CDR2 ANQGSEA. V lost 0 bases to trimming and J lost 5 bases, with 7 bases between them. The CDR3 contains 13 residues. The CDR3 sequence is CSVEEDKTGELFF. CDR3 nucleotides: TGCAGCGTTGAAGAAGACAAAACCGGGGAGCTGTTTTTT.

The chain is built from TRBV7-2 and TRBJ1-2; 7 bases are shared with TRBD1. The V gene's germline CDR1 is SGHTA and CDR2 FQGNSA. This CDR3 region has 19 residues. The V segment lost 1 base and the J segment 3 bases; nucleotides outside the gene matches: 17. The CDR3 protein is CASSLGWGKDRVRDYGYTF. The CDR3 coding sequence is TGTGCCAGCAGCTTAGGCTGGGGTAAAGACAGGGTTAGGGACTATGGCTACACCTTC.

The gene calls are TRBV2 and TRBJ2-7; D not certain. The V end was cut by 0 bases, the J end by 6 bases, with 6 bases between. The germline V gene encodes CDR1 SNHLY and CDR2 FYNNEI. The CDR3 is made up of 12 amino acids. CDR3 loop: CASSEAPAEQYF. For the CDR3, the DNA is TGTGCCAGCAGTGAAGCCCCCGCCGAGCAGTACTTC.

The rearrangement uses TRBV5-1 and TRBJ2-6; 9 bases are a match to TRBD1. From germline, CDR1 is SGHRS and CDR2 YFSETQ. The CDR3 sequence is 16 residues long. V trimming: 0 bases; J trimming: 4 bases; junction bases outside the gene matches: 2. CDR3 DNA sequence: TGCGCCAGCAGCTTGGACAGGGGGCCGGGGGCCAACGTCCTGACTTTC. Translated, it gives CASSLDRGPGANVLTF.

This chain uses TRBV28 with TRBJ2-7, with 10 bases lining up with TRBD2. The CDR3 contains 12 residues. CDR1 is MDHEN and CDR2 is SYDVKM in the germline V gene. The junction had 3 bases not matched to a gene; V was cut back by 7 bases and J by 6 bases. DNA of the CDR3: TGTGCCAGCATAGCGGGAGGAGGCGAGCAGTACTTC. Translation: CASIAGGGEQYF.